Shown below are 11 T cell receptor beta chains from a single sample sequenced in a study of regulatory T cells in long-lasting Graves disease. This sample's time point: newly diagnosed GD, antithyroid drugs for less than 3 months. RNA from PBMCs was the source of the TCR library. TCR beta libraries were built with iRepertoire HTBI primers and Arm-PCR of CDR3 regions. One entry per CDR3 protein results from TCRdb running MiXCR on the multiplex PCR reads. The table lists approximately 470,000 distinct CDR3 sequences, around 15% of them singletons. The sample also formed part of further work on T cells in Graves' hyperthyroidism and ophthalmopathy.

The specimen was peripheral blood mononuclear cells (PBMCs), collected at new diagnosis, from a patient treated with antithyroid drugs. The receptor source for this set is a middle-aged man with Graves disease.

Of note for this clonotype: This may be a read error, as it is one base from a much larger clone. The chain couples TRBV6-2 or TRBV6-3 to TRBJ2-7, with 7 bases lining up with TRBD1. The CDR3 has 15 amino acids. Germline-derived CDR1 and CDR2 are MNHEY and SVGEGT. In DNA, the CDR3 is TGTGCCAGCAATCCCCCAGGGGGTACGGGCTACGAGCGGTACTTC. The encoded protein is CASNPPGGTGYERYF.

The J gene is TRBJ2-1, the V gene TRBV7-9; TRBD1 matches 9 bases. The CDR3 spans 17 residues. Germline V lookup: CDR1 SEHNR, CDR2 FQNEAQ (reference sequence). The V gene end was trimmed by 2 bases and the J gene end by 4 bases; junction bases not matched to a gene: 9. The CDR3 nucleotides are TGTGCCAGCAGCTTACCACAGACAGGGGGAAATTACAATGAGCAGTTCTTC. It specifies CASSLPQTGGNYNEQFF. Variable domain in full (rest from reference TRBV7-9 and TRBJ2-1): DTGVSQNPRHKITKRGQNVTFRCDPISEHNRLYWYRQTLGQGPEFLTYFQNEAQLEKSRLLSDRFSAERPKGSFSTLEIQRTEQGDSAMYLCASSLPQTGGNYNEQFFGPGTRLTVL.

This clonotype was seen many times. The CDR3 reads CASSLGWGAGEAFF. The CDR3 DNA is TGTGCCAGCAGCTTAGGTTGGGGGGCCGGCGAAGCTTTCTTT. The genes are TRBV7-9 and TRBJ1-1; weak D call: TRBD1 (6 bases). Trimming left V 1 base short and J 8 bases short, with 14 bases between. The germline gives CDR1 SEHNR, CDR2 FQNEAQ (reference sequence). The CDR3 length is 14 residues.

In the case of this clonotype: At one of its ends the junction is not consistent with the germline gene, which may arise from a read error. The chain employs TRBV5-1 and TRBJ2-7, with D uncertain. The CDR3 length is 13 residues. Per the germline V gene, CDR1 is SGHRS and CDR2 is YFSETQ. Here the CDR3 reads CASSLDSPYKQYF. The CDR3 DNA follows: TGCGCCAGCAGCTTGGACAGCCCCTACAAGCAGTACTTC.

This clonotype was seen ten or more times. The V call is TRBV15, the J call TRBJ2-7; D unclear. V was pared by 2 bases and J by 2 bases, with 10 bases between. The CDR3 has 14 amino acids. Germline values: CDR1 LNHNV, CDR2 YYDKDF (reference sequence). The CDR3 sequence is CATSRRGPTYEQYF. CDR3 in DNA: TGTGCCACCAGCAGAAGAGGACCTACCTACGAGCAGTACTTC.

On this clonotype itself: A far larger clone is off by one base, so a read error is likely. The J gene is TRBJ2-7, the V gene TRBV11-1; 8 nucleotides align to TRBD2. V was pared by 5 bases and J by 0 bases, with 3 bases of the junction left unmatched. The germline V gene has CDR1 SGHAT and CDR2 FQDESV (reference sequence). This CDR3 is 14 amino acids long. In nucleotides, the CDR3 is TGTGCCAGCAGCACCGGGACTAGCTCCTACGAGCAGTACTTC. This gives the protein CASSTGTSSYEQYF.

The chain links TRBV19 to TRBJ2-2; D tentatively fits TRBD1 or TRBD2 (5 bases each). Germline V gene sequence: CDR1 LNHDA, CDR2 SQIVND (reference sequence). There are 14 residues in the CDR3. Trimming removed 1 base from V and 4 bases from J, with 7 bases in between. CDR3 nucleotide sequence: TGTGCCAGTAGTATAGCGGGACGCACCGGGGAGCTGTTTTTT. The encoded protein is CASSIAGRTGELFF. Using reference TRBV19 and TRBJ2-2 for the parts outside the CDR3, the full variable domain is DGGITQSPKYLFRKEGQNVTLSCEQNLNHDAMYWYRQDPGQGLRLIYYSQIVNDFQKGDIAEGYSVSREKKESFPLTVTSAQKNPTAFYLCASSIAGRTGELFFGEGSRLTVL.

The chain has TRBV9 and TRBJ2-1; D perhaps matches TRBD2 (6 bases). Germline assignment: CDR1 SGDLS and CDR2 YYNGEE. This CDR3 region has 15 residues. The V end lost 0 bases, the J end lost 4 bases, and 11 bases lay between the germline ends. CDR3: CASSVAGAGYNEQFF. The CDR3 nucleotides are TGTGCCAGCAGCGTAGCGGGAGCAGGATACAATGAGCAGTTCTTC.

This clonotype was observed many times. In DNA form, the CDR3 reads TGTGCCAGCTCACCACGAGGGGACCATACGCAGTATTTT. This codes for CASSPRGDHTQYF. The chain couples TRBV18 to TRBJ2-3; D possibly matches TRBD1 or TRBD2 (5 bases each). Germline V CDR1 and CDR2: KGHSH, LQKENI. The length of the CDR3 is 13 residues. V was shortened by 1 base and J by 7 bases, with 9 bases between the two germline ends.

As to this clonotype: A read error is likely here: a far larger clone is one base away. The rearrangement uses TRBV11-2 and TRBJ2-7; 10 nucleotides match TRBD2. Trimming removed 5 bases from V and 7 bases from J; junction bases left unmatched: 11. The CDR3 is 15 amino acids. Germline lookup yields CDR1 SGHAT and CDR2 FQNNGV. CDR3 DNA: TGTGCCAGCAGCCAGGGGCTAGCGGGAGCGAATGAGCAGTACTTC. Translating it yields CASSQGLAGANEQYF.

This clonotype was counted many times. The chain has TRBV30 and TRBJ2-1; D is undetermined. Germline values: CDR1 GTSNPN, CDR2 SVGIG (reference sequence). The CDR3 loop spans 13 amino acids. The V end lost 2 bases, the J end lost 6 bases, and 11 bases lay between the germline ends. In DNA form, the CDR3 reads TGTGCCTGGAGTTTGGGATTCGCCAATGAGCAGTTCTTC. It codes for CAWSLGFANEQFF.